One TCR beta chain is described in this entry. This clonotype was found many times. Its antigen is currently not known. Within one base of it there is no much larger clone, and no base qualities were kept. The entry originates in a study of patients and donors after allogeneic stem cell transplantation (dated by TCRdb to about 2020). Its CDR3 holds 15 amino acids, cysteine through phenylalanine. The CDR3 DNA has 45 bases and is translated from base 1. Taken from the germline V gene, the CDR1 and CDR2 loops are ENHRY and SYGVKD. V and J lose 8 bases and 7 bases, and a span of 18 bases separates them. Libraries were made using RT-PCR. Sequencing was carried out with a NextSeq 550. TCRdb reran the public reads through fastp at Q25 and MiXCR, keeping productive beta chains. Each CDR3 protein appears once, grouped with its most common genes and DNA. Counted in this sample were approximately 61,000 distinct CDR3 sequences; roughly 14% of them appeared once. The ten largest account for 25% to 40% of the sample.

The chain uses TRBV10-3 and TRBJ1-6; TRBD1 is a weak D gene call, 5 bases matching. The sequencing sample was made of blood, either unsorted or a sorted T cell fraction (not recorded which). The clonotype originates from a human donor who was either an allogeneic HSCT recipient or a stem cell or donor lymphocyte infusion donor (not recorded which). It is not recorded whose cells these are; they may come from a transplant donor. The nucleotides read TGTGCCATCGGCGAATTGGGGGGGAAGAATTCACCCCTCCACTTT. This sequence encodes CAIGELGGKNSPLHF.